The 10 T cell receptor beta chains given below trace back to one sample, sequenced in a study of shared clonotypes between healthy human individuals. Using immunoSEQ multiplex PCR, the repertoire was profiled, and TCRdb retains in-frame clones only, with some absent. The sample contains around 2.3 million clones, approximately 94% of which appear only once. The sequenced sample consisted of naive CD4+ T cells sorted from blood. Subset noted: CD45RA+ positively selected. These receptors all come from a man younger than 35 in good health.

This clone was observed a single time. The chain combines TRBV9 with TRBJ2-7, with TRBD1 identical over 9 bases. Germline V gene lookup returns CDR1 SGDLS and CDR2 YYNGEE. The CDR3 has 15 residues. Trimming removed 4 bases from V and 6 bases from J; junction bases left unmatched: 11. The CDR3 DNA sequence: TGTGCCAGCAGCCCCTCCGGACAGGGGTCTTTCGAGCAGTACTTC. Amino acids: CASSPSGQGSFEQYF. Variable domain in full (rest from reference TRBV9 and TRBJ2-7): DSGVTQTPKHLITATGQRVTLRCSPRSGDLSVYWYQQSLDQGLQFLIQYYNGEERAKGNILERFSAQQFPDLHSELNLSSLELGDSALYFCASSPSGQGSFEQYFGPGTRLTVT.

The chain combines TRBV7-2 with TRBJ1-2; D uncertain. Per the germline V gene, CDR1 is SGHTA and CDR2 is FQGNSA. Trimming removed 6 bases at V and 11 bases at J, with 13 bases between. The CDR3 loop spans 11 amino acids. The CDR3 coding sequence is TGTGCCAGCAGTTGGTCCTCGTTATACACCTTC. This sequence encodes CASSWSSLYTF.

The chain recombines TRBV30 with TRBJ1-6, with D perhaps matching TRBD1 (5 bases). The V end was cut by 2 bases, the J end by 2 bases, with 13 bases between. Germline lookup yields CDR1 GTSNPN and CDR2 SVGIG (reference sequence). The CDR3 contains 16 residues. Written as DNA, the CDR3 is TGTGCCTGGAGTCCACGGGGGGTTCCCTATAATTCACCCCTCCACTTT. It translates to CAWSPRGVPYNSPLHF.

The chain joins TRBV6-1 to TRBJ2-7; D may be TRBD1 or TRBD2 (5 bases each). This CDR3 contains 12 residues. CDR1 is MNHNS, CDR2 SASEGT, per germline. Deletions cut 8 bases from V and 2 bases from J, with 10 bases between. The CDR3 nucleotides read TGTGCCAGCTCCCAGGGACCCTACGAGCAGTACTTC. It yields the protein CASSQGPYEQYF.

This clone was recorded a few times. V gene TRBV2 combines with J gene TRBJ1-6, with 8 bases fitting TRBD1. This CDR3 comprises 15 residues. Germline V lookup: CDR1 SNHLY, CDR2 FYNNEI. V trimming: 6 bases; J trimming: 6 bases; junction bases outside the gene matches: 7. The CDR3 protein is CASRPQGVSNSPLHF. The CDR3 nucleotides are TGTGCCAGCAGGCCACAGGGGGTTAGTAATTCACCCCTCCACTTT.

The chain uses TRBV29-1 and TRBJ1-2; a weak D match, TRBD1 (6 bases). The ends were cut back, 3 bases at V and 3 bases at J, with 14 bases in the middle. Germline lookup yields CDR1 SQVTM and CDR2 ANQGSEA. The CDR3 sequence is 14 residues long. CDR3 sequence (DNA): TGCAGCGTTGAGTTTAGGGGGAAGGACTATGGCTACACCTTC. Its protein product is CSVEFRGKDYGYTF.

This CDR3 reads CASSRFISQLFF. In nucleotides, the CDR3 is TGTGCCAGCAGTCGCTTCATCTCTCAACTGTTTTTT. The chain is built from TRBV28 and TRBJ1-4; no clear D. V lost 5 bases and J 12 bases, leaving 13 bases between the germline ends. This CDR3 is built from 12 residues. CDR1 is MDHEN and CDR2 is SYDVKM in the germline V gene.

The chain recombines TRBV13 with TRBJ2-1, with D possibly matching TRBD2 (6 bases). V was cut by 2 bases and J by 6 bases, with 8 bases left in between. The CDR3 has 13 residues. Germline V gene data show CDR1 as PRHDT and CDR2 as FYEKMQ (reference sequence). The CDR3 DNA reads as TGTGCCAGCAGCTTACCCGGGGGCAATGAGCAGTTCTTC. Translation: CASSLPGGNEQFF. Full variable domain (remainder filled in from reference TRBV13 and TRBJ2-1): AAGVIQSPRHLIKEKRETATLKCYPIPRHDTVYWYQQGPGQDPQFLISFYEKMQSDKGSIPDRFSAQQFSDYHSELNMSSLELGDSALYFCASSLPGGNEQFFGPGTRLTVL.

The chain is built from TRBV28 and TRBJ2-5; 10 bases fit TRBD1. With 5 bases clipped from V and 3 bases from J, the junction kept 6 bases outside the gene matches. The germline V gene has CDR1 MDHEN and CDR2 SYDVKM. The CDR3 loop spans 15 amino acids. This CDR3 reads CASSPAGTGEETQYF. DNA for the CDR3: TGTGCCAGCAGTCCCGCCGGGACAGGGGAAGAGACCCAGTACTTC.

This chain uses TRBV9 with TRBJ2-7, with 7 bases that match TRBD2. The V and J ends lost 0 bases and 3 bases, in that order; junction bases with no gene match: 3. The V gene's germline CDR1 is SGDLS and CDR2 YYNGEE. The CDR3 covers 14 residues. DNA for the CDR3: TGTGCCAGCAGCGTAGTGTCGGGAGGCTACGAGCAGTACTTC. The encoded protein is CASSVVSGGYEQYF.